This TCR beta chain was captured by sequencing in a study of T cell responses to AZD1222 COVID-19 vaccine. Study-level findings and limits: An increase in Spike-specific TCR breadth and depth was observed after two AZD1222 doses.

As to this clone: Its antigen is as yet unknown.

The CDR3 consists of 13 residues. V lost 2 bases and J 7 bases, leaving 12 bases between the germline ends. The V gene's germline CDR1 is SGHNT and CDR2 YENEEA. Assay: immunoSEQ multiplex PCR; the TCRdb copy retains only in-frame clones and omits some. The table includes 55,000 to 65,000 clones, 85% detected once. The chain combines TRBV11-3 with TRBJ2-7, with no clear D. The sample here was peripheral blood, taken on day 0 of AZD1222 vaccination. This receptor was identified in an adult in good health. This CDR3 reads CASSLTQMREQYF. Written as DNA, the CDR3 is TGTGCCAGCAGCTTAACACAAATGAGGGAGCAGTACTTC.